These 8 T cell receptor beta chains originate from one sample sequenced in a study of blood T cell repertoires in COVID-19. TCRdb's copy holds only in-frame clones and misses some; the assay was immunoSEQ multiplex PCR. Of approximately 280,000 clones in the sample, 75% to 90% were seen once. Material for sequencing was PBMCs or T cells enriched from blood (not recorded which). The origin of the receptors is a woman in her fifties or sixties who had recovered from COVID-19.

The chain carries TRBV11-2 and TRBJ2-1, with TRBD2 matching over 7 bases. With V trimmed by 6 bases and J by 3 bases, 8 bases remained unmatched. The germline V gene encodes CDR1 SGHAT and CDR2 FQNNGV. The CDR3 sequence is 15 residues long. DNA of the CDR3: TGTGCCAGCAGGAAGCGGGAAGGGAACTACAATGAGCAGTTCTTC. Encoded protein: CASRKREGNYNEQFF.

The CDR3 DNA reads TGTGCCAGCCTCCCTTCTAGCTCCTATAATTCACCCCTCCACTTT. Protein: CASLPSSSYNSPLHF. This chain joins TRBV28 and TRBJ1-6; D call uncertain. Trimming took off 8 bases at V and 0 bases at J, with 11 bases between the two ends. The CDR3 spans 15 residues. Germline-derived CDR1 and CDR2 are MDHEN and SYDVKM.

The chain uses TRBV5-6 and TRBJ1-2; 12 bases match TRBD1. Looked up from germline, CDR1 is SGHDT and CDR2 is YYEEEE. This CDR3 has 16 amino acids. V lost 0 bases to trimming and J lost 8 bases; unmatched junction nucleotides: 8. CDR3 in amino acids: CASSLGSGTGGIGYTF. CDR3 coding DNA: TGTGCCAGCAGCTTGGGGTCCGGGACAGGGGGCATAGGCTACACCTTC.

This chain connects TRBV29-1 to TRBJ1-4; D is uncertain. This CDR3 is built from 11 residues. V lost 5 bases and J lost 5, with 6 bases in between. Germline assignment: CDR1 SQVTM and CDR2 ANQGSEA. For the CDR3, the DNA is TGCAGCGTTCTACAGAATGAAAAACTGTTTTTT. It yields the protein CSVLQNEKLFF.

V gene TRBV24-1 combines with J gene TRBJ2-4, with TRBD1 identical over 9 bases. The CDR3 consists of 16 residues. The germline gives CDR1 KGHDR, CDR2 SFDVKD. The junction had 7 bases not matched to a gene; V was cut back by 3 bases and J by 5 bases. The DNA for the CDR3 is TGTGCCACCAGTGATCCATCGGGGACAGGGCAAAACATTCAGTACTTC. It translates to CATSDPSGTGQNIQYF.

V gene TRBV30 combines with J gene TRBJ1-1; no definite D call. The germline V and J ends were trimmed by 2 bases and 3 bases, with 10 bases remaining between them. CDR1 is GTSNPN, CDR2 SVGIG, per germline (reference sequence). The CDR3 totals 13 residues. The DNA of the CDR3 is TGTGCCTGGAGTAGGAGCGGGGACACTGAAGCTTTCTTT. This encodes CAWSRSGDTEAFF.

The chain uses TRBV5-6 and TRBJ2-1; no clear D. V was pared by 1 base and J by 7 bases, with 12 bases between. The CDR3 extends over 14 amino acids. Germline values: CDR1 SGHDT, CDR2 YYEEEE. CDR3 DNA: TGTGCCAGCAGCTTGAGCCCCCGTTGGAATGAGCAGTTCTTC. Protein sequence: CASSLSPRWNEQFF.

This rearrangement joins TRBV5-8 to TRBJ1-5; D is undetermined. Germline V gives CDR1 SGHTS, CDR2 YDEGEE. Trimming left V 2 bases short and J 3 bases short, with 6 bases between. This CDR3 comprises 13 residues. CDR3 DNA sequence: TGTGCCAGCAGCTTCGGTTTCAATCAGCCCCAGCATTTT. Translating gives CASSFGFNQPQHF.